The 18 T cell receptor beta chains below come from one sample, sequenced in a study of blood T cell repertoires in COVID-19. Using immunoSEQ multiplex PCR, the repertoire was profiled, and TCRdb retains in-frame clones only, with some absent. The sample has around 300,000 clones; around 92% are singletons. Sequencing was carried out using PBMCs or T cells enriched from blood (not recorded which). Receptor source: a woman aged 55-70 years who had recovered from COVID-19.

The chain has TRBV5-6 and TRBJ2-7; tentative D call: TRBD2 (6 bases). The V end lost 0 bases, the J end lost 3 bases, and 22 bases lay between the germline ends. Germline loops: CDR1 SGHDT, CDR2 YYEEEE. CDR3 length: 18 amino acids. CDR3 nucleotides: TGTGCCAGCAGCTTGGCCGGTTGGGCGGGGTCTCTTCTCTACGAGCAGTACTTC. This encodes CASSLAGWAGSLLYEQYF.

V gene TRBV4-1 combines with J gene TRBJ2-1; 8 bases are shared with TRBD2. The CDR3 consists of 16 residues. Germline V lookup: CDR1 MGHRA, CDR2 YSYEKL. Losses at the gene ends were 3 bases for V and 2 bases for J; bases not matched to a gene: 6. The CDR3 sequence: CASSHPLAAPYNEQFF. The CDR3 DNA is TGCGCCAGCAGCCACCCACTAGCGGCCCCCTACAATGAGCAGTTCTTC.

The V call is TRBV21-1, the J call TRBJ2-5; TRBD1, as called in the table, went unchecked against the DNA. TRBV21-1 is shown as a pseudogene. The CDR3 extends over 17 amino acids. CDR3 coding DNA: TGTGCCAGCAGCAAGAGACCGGGACAGGAGGACCAAGAGACCCAGTACTTC. This gives the protein CASSKRPGQEDQETQYF.

The CDR3 loop is CASGSPAGSRGYTF. CDR3 sequence (DNA): TGTGCCAGCGGTAGTCCAGCGGGGTCCAGGGGCTACACCTTC. The chain has TRBV9 and TRBJ1-2; D ambiguous. Germline CDR1 is SGDLS and CDR2 is YYNGEE. With 7 bases removed from V and 8 bases from J, the gap between germline ends came to 21 bases. The CDR3 has 14 amino acids.

This clone showed up just once. V usage is TRBV12-3 or TRBV12-4 and J usage is TRBJ2-3; the D gene is possibly TRBD2 (5 bases). Trimming stripped 4 bases from V and 15 bases from J, with 14 bases between. This CDR3 has 11 amino acids. CDR3 amino acids: CASSSQWTLYF. The CDR3, as DNA: TGTGCCAGCAGTTCCCAATGGACTTTATATTTT.

In DNA, the CDR3 is TGCGCCAGCAGTGAGTCATTACAGGACAGCCCAAATCCAAGCTACACCTTC. The encoded protein is CASSESLQDSPNPSYTF. The genes are TRBV10-2 and TRBJ1-2; TRBD1 is a possible D gene (6 bases). Germline V gene data show CDR1 as WSHSY and CDR2 as SAAADI. This CDR3 has 17 residues. V lost 0 bases to trimming and J lost 9 bases, with 23 bases between them.

This chain links TRBV3-1 (or the pseudogene TRBV3-2) with TRBJ1-3; possible D gene TRBD1, 6 bases. This CDR3 comprises 13 residues. V was pared by 7 bases and J by 4 bases, with 11 bases between. Germline V gene lookup returns CDR1 LGHDT and CDR2 YNNKEL (reference sequence). The CDR3 here is CASNRVGGNTIYF. The CDR3 DNA is TGTGCCAGCAACAGGGTGGGAGGAAACACCATATATTTT.

The gene calls are TRBV6-1 and TRBJ2-7; 9 bases agree with TRBD1. The CDR3 runs to 15 residues. V lost 0 bases to trimming and J lost 3 bases; unmatched junction nucleotides: 3. Looked up from germline, CDR1 is MNHNS and CDR2 is SASEGT. The CDR3 region is CASSEALTGGYEQYF. The CDR3 bases are TGTGCCAGCAGTGAAGCGCTGACAGGGGGCTACGAGCAGTACTTC.

The chain joins TRBV4-2 to TRBJ2-7; 11 bases align to TRBD2. There are 16 residues in the CDR3. Germline CDR1 LGHNA, CDR2 YNFKEQ. V lost 1 base, J lost 3 bases, and 5 bases stayed unmatched. The CDR3 DNA is TGTGCCAGCAGCCAAGTGCTAGCGGGGGGAAGCTACGAGCAGTACTTC. Translating it yields CASSQVLAGGSYEQYF.

The chain couples TRBV28 to TRBJ1-2; D call uncertain. Trimming left V 8 bases short and J 6 bases short, with 16 bases between. This CDR3 region has 13 residues. Germline V gene lookup returns CDR1 MDHEN and CDR2 SYDVKM. The CDR3: CASRRRRGDGYTF. For the CDR3, the DNA is TGTGCCAGCCGTCGCCGTCGGGGAGATGGCTACACCTTC.

The chain employs TRBV2 and TRBJ2-5, with 7 bases identical to TRBD1. The V segment lost 8 bases and the J segment 4 bases; nucleotides outside the gene matches: 10. The germline V gene has CDR1 SNHLY and CDR2 FYNNEI. The CDR3 length is 14 residues. CDR3 nucleotide sequence: TGTGCCAGCGTATCCGACAGGGCAATAGAGACCCAGTACTTC. This encodes CASVSDRAIETQYF.

The gene calls are TRBV7-3 and TRBJ2-2, with D uncertain. The CDR3 has 19 residues. Germline V gene lookup returns CDR1 SGHTA and CDR2 FQGTGA. V shed 4 bases and J shed 2 bases, with 23 bases lying between them. CDR3 bases: TGTGCCAGCAGCTCGCAAGTTCGTCGGAGCCCCTTAAACACCGGGGAGCTGTTTTTT. This encodes CASSSQVRRSPLNTGELFF.

The genes are TRBV27 and TRBJ1-1, with D hard to call. Germline assignment: CDR1 MNHEY and CDR2 SMNVEV (reference sequence). V lost 3 bases, J lost 2 bases, and 16 bases lay in between. The CDR3 is 16 amino acids. Here the CDR3 DNA reads TGTGCCAGCAGTTTCTCCCCGGGGATCGTAAACACTGAAGCTTTCTTT. Translated: CASSFSPGIVNTEAFF.

The chain joins TRBV28 to TRBJ2-7; D remains unclear. In germline, CDR1 is MDHEN, CDR2 SYDVKM. The V and J ends lost 3 bases and 5 bases respectively, with 11 bases between them. The CDR3 length is 13 residues. The CDR3 loop reads CASSFPRFDEQYF. CDR3 DNA: TGTGCCAGCAGTTTCCCCAGGTTCGACGAGCAGTACTTC.

The chain combines TRBV7-9 with TRBJ2-7, with 11 bases aligning to TRBD2. This CDR3 contains 17 residues. The germline CDR1 and CDR2 sequences are SEHNR and FQNEAQ (reference sequence). V was clipped by 4 bases and J by 4 bases; unmatched bases: 12. Here the CDR3 reads CASSSIEASGGPYEQYF. In DNA, the CDR3 is TGTGCCAGCAGCTCAATCGAGGCTAGCGGGGGGCCGTACGAGCAGTACTTC.

The V call is TRBV28, the J call TRBJ2-7, with D possibly being TRBD2 (5 bases). Germline V lookup: CDR1 MDHEN, CDR2 SYDVKM. The germline V and J ends were trimmed by 6 bases and 2 bases, with 14 bases remaining between them. The CDR3 is 14 amino acids. The CDR3 here is CASRTPGNTYEQYF. CDR3 DNA sequence: TGTGCCAGCAGGACCCCGGGGAATACCTACGAGCAGTACTTC. Looking up the rest from reference TRBV28 and TRBJ2-7 gives the full variable domain: DVKVTQSSRYLVKRTGEKVFLECVQDMDHENMFWYRQDPGLGLRLIYFSYDVKMKEKGDIPEGYSVSREKKERFSLILESASTNQTSMYLCASRTPGNTYEQYFGPGTRLTVT.

The V and J genes are TRBV28 and TRBJ2-5; weak D call: TRBD1 (5 bases). The CDR3 length is 13 residues. V was cut by 11 bases and J by 0 bases, with 13 bases left in between. Germline V CDR1 and CDR2: MDHEN, SYDVKM. CDR3 bases: TGTGCCGGTTCCAAGGGGAACCAAGAGACCCAGTACTTC. The encoded protein is CAGSKGNQETQYF.

J is TRBJ1-1 and V is TRBV19; 9 positions match TRBD1. Trimming removed 3 bases from V and 0 bases from J; junction bases left unmatched: 2. Germline V gene lookup returns CDR1 LNHDA and CDR2 SQIVND (reference sequence). This CDR3 has 15 residues. The CDR3 here is CASSINRGLNTEAFF. As DNA, the CDR3 is TGTGCCAGTAGTATTAACAGGGGGCTGAACACTGAAGCTTTCTTT.